The 15 T cell receptor beta chains presented below share a single source sample, sequenced in a study of blood T cell repertoires in COVID-19. TCRdb keeps only in-frame clones here, not all; method: immunoSEQ multiplex PCR. This sample has some 150,000 clones, with just over 85% found just once. Sequencing used peripheral blood. These receptors were collected from a woman aged 55-69 years with acute or convalescent COVID-19.

This chain links TRBV2 with TRBJ2-1, with TRBD2 matching over 9 bases. This CDR3 spans 13 amino acids. The V and J ends lost 7 bases and 9 bases, in that order; junction bases with no gene match: 7. From germline, CDR1 is SNHLY and CDR2 FYNNEI. The CDR3, as DNA: TGTGCCAGCACGCGGGAGGGGTCGGGTGAGCAGTTCTTC. Translation gives CASTREGSGEQFF.

The V and J genes are TRBV4-1 and TRBJ1-2, with D possibly TRBD1 on 6 matching bases. The V end was cut by 0 bases, the J end by 7 bases, with 18 bases between. This CDR3 comprises 16 residues. Germline CDR1 reads MGHRA; CDR2 reads YSYEKL. As DNA, the CDR3 is TGCGCCAGCAGCCAAGACGCAGGGGTGGGAAGGTCTGGCTACACCTTC. This encodes CASSQDAGVGRSGYTF.

V is TRBV19 and J is TRBJ1-5; the D gene is possibly TRBD1 (5 bases). Germline assignment: CDR1 LNHDA and CDR2 SQIVND (reference sequence). The CDR3 has 14 amino acids. V was trimmed by 7 bases and J by 5 bases, leaving 15 bases between them. The CDR3 DNA sequence: TGTGCCAGTACCCTAGGAAGGGGCCATCAGCCCCAGCATTTT. It specifies CASTLGRGHQPQHF.

The chain recombines TRBV21-1 with TRBJ2-1; the D call TRBD2 from the table was never checked on the DNA. TRBV21-1 is tagged as a pseudogene. The CDR3 runs to 18 residues. The CDR3 DNA is TGTGCCAGCAGCAAATCCCGAACCCCTTCGGGCTCCTACAATGAGCAGTTCTTC. Residues: CASSKSRTPSGSYNEQFF.

This rearrangement joins TRBV4-2 to TRBJ1-6; 7 bases line up with TRBD1. The germline gives CDR1 LGHNA, CDR2 YNFKEQ. The CDR3 is made up of 15 amino acids. V lost 0 bases and J lost 7; bases outside the gene matches: 3. CDR3 amino acids: CASSQDPRGNSPLHF. DNA for the CDR3: TGTGCCAGCAGCCAAGATCCCAGGGGGAATTCACCCCTCCACTTT.

In regard to this clone: Germline and junction disagree at one end, which may indicate a read error. This chain links TRBV6-5 with TRBJ2-7; TRBD1 might be the D (8 bases). The CDR3 loop spans 15 amino acids. Germline V gene lookup returns CDR1 MNHEY and CDR2 SVGAGI. The CDR3 reads CASSNSQGGNYEQYF. The CDR3 DNA follows: TGTGCCAGCAGTAACTCACAGGGGGGGAACTACGAGCAGTACTTC.

This clone has only a few counts. V usage is TRBV28 and J usage is TRBJ1-2; no clear D gene. V was shortened by 6 bases and J by 3 bases, with 14 bases between the two germline ends. Germline V gives CDR1 MDHEN, CDR2 SYDVKM. This CDR3 region has 14 residues. CDR3 in amino acids: CASRRAGEDYGYTF. CDR3 nucleotides: TGTGCCAGCAGGCGGGCCGGCGAGGACTATGGCTACACCTTC.

The chain carries TRBV2 and TRBJ2-5; possibly TRBD2 for D (5 bases). V was trimmed by 4 bases and J by 5 bases, leaving 11 bases between them. Germline loops: CDR1 SNHLY, CDR2 FYNNEI. This CDR3 comprises 13 residues. The CDR3 DNA sequence: TGTGCCAGCAGTGCGGAGGTTAAGGAGACCCAGTACTTC. Encoded protein: CASSAEVKETQYF.

The V gene is TRBV19, the J gene TRBJ1-6; possible D gene TRBD1, 6 bases. The germline V gene encodes CDR1 LNHDA and CDR2 SQIVND (reference sequence). This CDR3 has 13 residues. Trimming shortened V by 7 bases and J by 10 bases, and 14 bases separated the two germline ends. CDR3 residues: CASNPTGWSPLHF. The CDR3, as DNA: TGTGCCAGTAACCCGACAGGATGGTCACCCCTCCACTTT.

This rearrangement joins TRBV27 to TRBJ1-2; the match to TRBD1 covers 8 bases. Germline V lookup: CDR1 MNHEY, CDR2 SMNVEV (reference sequence). V lost 5 bases to trimming and J lost 6 bases; unmatched junction nucleotides: 11. The CDR3 loop spans 15 amino acids. The DNA for the CDR3 is TGTGCCAGCAGTAGCAGGGGGCGGAGTGTTGATGGCTACACCTTC. It encodes CASSSRGRSVDGYTF.

The CDR3 protein is CASSWGQGRNSPLHF. In nucleotides, the CDR3 is TGTGCCAGCAGTTGGGGACAGGGTAGGAATTCACCCCTCCACTTT. The chain has TRBV6-5 and TRBJ1-6, with TRBD1 identical over 9 bases. Germline values: CDR1 MNHEY, CDR2 SVGAGI. CDR3 length: 15 residues. The trim removed 4 bases at V and 7 bases at J, leaving 5 bases unmatched.

This chain connects TRBV13 to TRBJ2-7; 12 bases are shared with TRBD2. The CDR3 loop spans 19 amino acids. Germline V gene sequence: CDR1 PRHDT, CDR2 FYEKMQ (reference sequence). V shed 5 bases, J shed 4 bases, and the junction held 18 bases outside the gene matches. The CDR3 here is CASSPQPGLAGIGRYEQYF. For the CDR3, the DNA is TGTGCCAGCAGCCCGCAGCCCGGACTAGCGGGGATAGGTCGGTACGAGCAGTACTTC.

The V and J genes are TRBV7-2 and TRBJ2-3; TRBD2 aligns across 7 bases. J gave up 2 bases and V 3 bases, and 14 bases lay outside the gene matches. The CDR3 sequence is 18 residues long. CDR1 is SGHTA and CDR2 is FQGNSA in the germline V gene. CDR3 DNA sequence: TGTGCCAGCAGCTTGATGACTAGCAACCCTACCCACACAGATACGCAGTATTTT. Amino acids: CASSLMTSNPTHTDTQYF.

This clone has just one count. J is TRBJ1-2 and V is TRBV7-8; D may be TRBD1 (6 bases). The CDR3 length is 14 residues. Trimming took 0 bases from V and 9 from J, leaving 14 bases between them. Germline V gene lookup returns CDR1 SGHVS and CDR2 FQNEAQ. The CDR3 is CASSLANRAGRYTF. For the CDR3, the DNA is TGTGCCAGCAGCTTAGCGAACAGGGCAGGGCGCTACACCTTC.

The genes are TRBV11-2 and TRBJ2-3, with 10 positions matching TRBD1. After removal of 5 bases from V and 2 bases from J, the junction contained 10 bases not matched to a gene. This CDR3 region has 17 residues. CDR1 is SGHAT and CDR2 is FQNNGV in the germline V gene. The CDR3 nucleotides are TGTGCCAGCAGCCGCGGGACAGGGGACCCCTACACAGATACGCAGTATTTT. As protein: CASSRGTGDPYTDTQYF.